This TCR beta chain is from a study of shared clonotypes between healthy human individuals. As for the study in general: Plates per donor: three CD4 naive, three CD4 memory, two CD8 naive, one CD8 memory.

Terminally differentiated effector memory CD45RA+ cells were excluded by CCR7 positive selection of CD45RO-negative cells. Assay execution proceeded at the deep level. The method was immunoSEQ multiplex PCR; TCRdb's version includes in-frame clones alone and lacks a portion of them. The sample yields 700,000 to 950,000 clones, approximately 96% seen once. With regard to this clone: Antigen specificity is unknown.

CDR1 is SGDLS, CDR2 YYNGEE, per germline. Trimming removed 4 bases at V and 5 bases at J, with 14 bases between. This CDR3 spans 14 amino acids. General study points: Rarefaction curves obtained for sorted subsets showed sequencing incomplete despite large depth.

The gene calls are TRBV9 and TRBJ2-3; maybe TRBD2 (7 bases). This receptor was taken from a man aged 25-45 years in good health. Sequencing was carried out using naive CD8+ T cells sorted from blood. The CDR3 protein is CASSTAGEGDTQYF. CDR3 in DNA: TGTGCCAGCAGCACGGCAGGGGAGGGAGATACGCAGTATTTT.